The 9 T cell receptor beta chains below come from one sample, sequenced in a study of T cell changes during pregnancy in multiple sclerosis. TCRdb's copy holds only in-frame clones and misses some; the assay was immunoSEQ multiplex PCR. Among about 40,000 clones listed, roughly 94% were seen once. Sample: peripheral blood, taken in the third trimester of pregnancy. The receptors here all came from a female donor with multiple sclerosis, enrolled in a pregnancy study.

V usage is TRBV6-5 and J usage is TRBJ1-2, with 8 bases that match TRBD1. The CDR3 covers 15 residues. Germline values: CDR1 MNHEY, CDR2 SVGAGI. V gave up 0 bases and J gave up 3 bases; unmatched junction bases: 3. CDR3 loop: CASSYSKGQDYGYTF. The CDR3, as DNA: TGTGCCAGCAGTTACTCTAAGGGACAGGACTATGGCTACACCTTC.

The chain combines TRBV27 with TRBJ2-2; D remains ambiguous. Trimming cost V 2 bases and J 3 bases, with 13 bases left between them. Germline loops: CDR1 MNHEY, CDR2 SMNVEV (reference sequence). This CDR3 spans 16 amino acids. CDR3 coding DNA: TGTGCCAGCAGTTTAGCGGATAACTTAGACACCGGGGAGCTGTTTTTT. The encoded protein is CASSLADNLDTGELFF.

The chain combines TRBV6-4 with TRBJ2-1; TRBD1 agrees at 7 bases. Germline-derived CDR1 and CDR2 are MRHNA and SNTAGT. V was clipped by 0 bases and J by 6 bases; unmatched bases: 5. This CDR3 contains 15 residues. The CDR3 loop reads CASSDSEDRANEQFF. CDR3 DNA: TGTGCCAGCAGTGACTCAGAAGACAGGGCCAATGAGCAGTTCTTC.

The DNA for the CDR3 is TGTGCCAGCAGTCCGACAGCTAACTATGGCTACACCTTC. Translation: CASSPTANYGYTF. This sequence joins TRBV27 and TRBJ1-2, with a possible D match to TRBD1 (5 bases). Germline V gives CDR1 MNHEY, CDR2 SMNVEV (reference sequence). Trimming left V 5 bases short and J 0 bases short, with 7 bases between. There are 13 residues in the CDR3.

In nucleotides, the CDR3 is TGTGCCAGCAGCACTAAAGGAGCCTACGAGCAGTACTTC. Encoded protein: CASSTKGAYEQYF. The chain uses TRBV5-4 and TRBJ2-7; D is unresolved. The ends were cut back, 4 bases at V and 2 bases at J, with 10 bases in the middle. Germline V gene data show CDR1 as SGHNT and CDR2 as YYREEE (reference sequence). CDR3 length: 13 residues.

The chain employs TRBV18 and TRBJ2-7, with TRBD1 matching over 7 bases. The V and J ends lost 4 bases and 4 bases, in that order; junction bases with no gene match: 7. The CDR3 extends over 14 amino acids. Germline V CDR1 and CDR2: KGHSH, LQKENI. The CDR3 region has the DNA TGTGCCAGCTCACTTACCGGGACAGAGTACGAGCAGTACTTC. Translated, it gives CASSLTGTEYEQYF.

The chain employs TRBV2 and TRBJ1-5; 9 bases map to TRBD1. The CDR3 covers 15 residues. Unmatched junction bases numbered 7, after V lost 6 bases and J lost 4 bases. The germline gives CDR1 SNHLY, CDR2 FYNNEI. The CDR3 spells CASSGTGFRNQPQHF. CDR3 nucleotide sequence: TGTGCCAGCAGCGGGACAGGGTTCAGAAATCAGCCCCAGCATTTT.

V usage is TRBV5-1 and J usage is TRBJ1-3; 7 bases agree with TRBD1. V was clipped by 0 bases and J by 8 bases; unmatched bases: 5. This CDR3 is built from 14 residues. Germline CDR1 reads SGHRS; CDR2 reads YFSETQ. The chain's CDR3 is CASSLGQGVDTIYF. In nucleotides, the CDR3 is TGCGCCAGCAGCTTGGGACAGGGTGTAGACACCATATATTTT.

For the CDR3, the DNA is TGTGCCAGCAGGCCTGGGGGCTTAATGAACACTGAAGCTTTCTTT. Its translation is CASRPGGLMNTEAFF. This chain connects TRBV5-4 to TRBJ1-1; possibly TRBD1 for D (6 bases). Germline lookup yields CDR1 SGHNT and CDR2 YYREEE (reference sequence). Deletions cut 5 bases from V and 0 bases from J, with 14 bases between. There are 15 residues in the CDR3.